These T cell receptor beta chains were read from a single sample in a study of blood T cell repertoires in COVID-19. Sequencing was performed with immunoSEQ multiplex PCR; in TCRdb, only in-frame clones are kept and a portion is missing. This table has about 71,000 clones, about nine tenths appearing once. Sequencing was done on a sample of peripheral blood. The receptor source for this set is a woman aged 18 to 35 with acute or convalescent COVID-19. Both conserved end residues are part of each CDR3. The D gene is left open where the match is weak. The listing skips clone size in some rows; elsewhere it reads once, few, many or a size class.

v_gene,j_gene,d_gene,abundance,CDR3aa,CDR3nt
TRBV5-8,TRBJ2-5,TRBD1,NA,CASSLAGQDQETQYF,TGTGCCAGCAGCTTGGCGGGACAGGACCAAGAGACCCAGTACTTC
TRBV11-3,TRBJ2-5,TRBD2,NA,CASSSRDYGVQSSQYF,TGTGCCAGCAGCTCTCGGGACTACGGGGTTCAATCATCCCAGTACTTC
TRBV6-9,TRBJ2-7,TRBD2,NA,CASSYVSGGYEQYF,TGTGCCAGCAGTTATGTGAGCGGGGGTTACGAGCAGTACTTC
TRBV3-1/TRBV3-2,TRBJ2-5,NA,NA,CASSQGGVGTQYF,TGTGCCAGCAGCCAAGGGGGGGTAGGCACCCAGTACTTC
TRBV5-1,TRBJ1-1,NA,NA,CASSLPTEAFF,TGCGCCAGCAGCCTTCCCACTGAAGCTTTCTTT
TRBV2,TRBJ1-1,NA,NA,CASKVGRGAGDTEAFF,TGTGCCAGCAAGGTCGGAAGGGGAGCGGGGGACACTGAAGCTTTCTTT
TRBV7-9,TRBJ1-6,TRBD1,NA,CASSLADRGPGSPLHF,TGTGCCAGCAGCTTAGCGGACAGGGGGCCGGGATCACCCCTCCACTTT
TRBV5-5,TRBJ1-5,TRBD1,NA,CASSNGQGANNQPQHF,TGTGCCAGCAGCAACGGACAGGGGGCGAATAATCAGCCCCAGCATTTT
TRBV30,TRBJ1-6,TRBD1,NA,CAWSRQGQGFSPLHF,TGTGCCTGGAGTAGGCAGGGACAGGGTTTTTCACCCCTCCACTTT
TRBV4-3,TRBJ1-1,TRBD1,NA,CASSQEEGGPEAFF,TGCGCCAGCAGCCAAGAGGAAGGGGGCCCTGAAGCTTTCTTT
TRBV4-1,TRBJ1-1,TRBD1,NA,CASSYGTGGPDTEAFF,TGCGCCAGCAGCTACGGGACAGGGGGCCCTGACACTGAAGCTTTCTTT
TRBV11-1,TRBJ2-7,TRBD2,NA,CASSFQRGSSYEQYF,TGTGCCAGCAGCTTCCAGCGGGGGAGCTCCTACGAGCAGTACTTC
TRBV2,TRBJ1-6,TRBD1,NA,CASSETGTGGYNSPLHF,TGTGCCAGCAGCGAGACCGGGACAGGAGGATATAATTCACCCCTCCACTTT
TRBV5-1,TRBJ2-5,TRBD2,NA,CASSLASGGETQYF,TGCGCCAGCAGCTTGGCTAGCGGGGGGGAGACCCAGTACTTC
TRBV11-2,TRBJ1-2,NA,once,CASSTRTELIVNYGYTF,TGTGCCAGCAGCACTCGGACAGAGTTAATAGTTAACTATGGCTACACCTTC
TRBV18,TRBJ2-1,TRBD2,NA,CASSMASGALGHEQFF,TGTGCCAGCTCAATGGCTAGCGGGGCCCTCGGCCATGAGCAGTTCTTC
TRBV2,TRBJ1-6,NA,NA,CASSAFGDNSPLHF,TGTGCCAGCAGTGCCTTCGGGGATAATTCACCCCTCCACTTT
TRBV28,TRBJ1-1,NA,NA,CASRGRVGRTEAFF,TGTGCCAGCAGGGGGCGCGTCGGGCGCACTGAAGCTTTCTTT
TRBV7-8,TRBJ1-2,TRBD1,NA,CASRPGQEGGYTF,TGTGCCAGCAGGCCGGGACAGGAGGGTGGCTACACCTTC
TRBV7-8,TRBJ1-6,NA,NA,CASSLVADSPLHF,TGTGCCAGCAGCTTAGTGGCGGATTCACCCCTCCACTTT
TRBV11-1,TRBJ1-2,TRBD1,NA,CASSSGQEYGYTF,TGTGCCAGCAGCTCAGGACAGGAGTATGGCTACACCTTC
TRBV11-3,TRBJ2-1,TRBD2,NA,CASSRGLAGAHNEQFF,TGTGCCAGCAGCAGGGGTCTAGCGGGGGCACACAATGAGCAGTTCTTC
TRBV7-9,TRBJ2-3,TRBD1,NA,CASSDPGQGVRTDTQYF,TGTGCCAGCAGCGACCCTGGGCAGGGGGTGAGGACAGATACGCAGTATTTT
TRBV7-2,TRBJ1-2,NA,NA,CASSLAETGNYGYTF,TGTGCCAGCAGCTTAGCCGAGACAGGAAACTATGGCTACACCTTC
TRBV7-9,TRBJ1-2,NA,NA,CASSLAGSGQGFYGYTF,TGTGCCAGCAGCTTAGCTGGATCTGGCCAGGGGTTTTATGGCTACACCTTC
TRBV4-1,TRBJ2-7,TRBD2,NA,CASSQEPAGGYEQYF,TGCGCCAGCAGCCAAGAGCCAGCGGGAGGGTACGAGCAGTACTTC
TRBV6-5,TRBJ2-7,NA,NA,CASKSLGLEQYF,TGTGCCAGCAAATCCCTGGGGCTCGAGCAGTACTTC
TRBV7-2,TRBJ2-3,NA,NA,CASSSQPGRLTDTQYF,TGTGCCAGCAGCTCCCAGCCTGGGAGGTTAACAGATACGCAGTATTTT
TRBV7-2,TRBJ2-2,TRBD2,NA,CASSYSGGTGELFF,TGTGCCAGCAGTTACAGCGGGGGGACCGGGGAGCTGTTTTTT
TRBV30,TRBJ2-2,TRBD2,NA,CAFAAGLAGGRFSGELFF,TGTGCCTTCGCGGCGGGACTAGCGGGGGGGCGATTTTCCGGGGAGCTGTTTTTT
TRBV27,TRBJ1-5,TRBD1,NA,CASSPRQGNQPQHF,TGTGCCAGCAGTCCCCGACAGGGGAATCAGCCCCAGCATTTT
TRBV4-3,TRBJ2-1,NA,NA,CASSQDITSNEQFF,TGCGCCAGCAGCCAAGATATTACTAGCAATGAGCAGTTCTTC
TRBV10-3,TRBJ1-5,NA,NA,CAISTGTPGDLRPQHF,TGTGCCATCAGTACAGGGACACCCGGGGATTTAAGACCCCAGCATTTT
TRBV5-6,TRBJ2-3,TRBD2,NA,CASSLRRTGGADTQYF,TGTGCCAGCAGCTTGCGAAGGACGGGAGGGGCAGATACGCAGTATTTT
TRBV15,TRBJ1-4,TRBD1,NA,CATSRDRGREKLFF,TGTGCCACCAGCAGGGACAGGGGGCGCGAAAAACTGTTTTTT
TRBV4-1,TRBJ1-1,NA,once,CASSQGPDRDTEAFF,TGCGCCAGCAGCCAAGGTCCGGACAGAGACACTGAAGCTTTCTTT
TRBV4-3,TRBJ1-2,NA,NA,CASSQDRGGYTF,TGCGCCAGCAGCCAAGATAGGGGCGGCTACACCTTC
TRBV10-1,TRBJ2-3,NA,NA,CASSETWESDTQYF,TGCGCCAGCAGTGAAACGTGGGAGTCGGATACGCAGTATTTT
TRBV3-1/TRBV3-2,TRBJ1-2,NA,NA,CASSPIRGNYGYTF,TGTGCCAGCAGCCCAATCAGGGGTAACTATGGCTACACCTTC
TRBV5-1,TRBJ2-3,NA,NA,CASSPKPAGSSTDTQYF,TGCGCCAGCAGCCCGAAACCGGCGGGTTCTAGCACAGATACGCAGTATTTT
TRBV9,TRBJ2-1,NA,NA,CASSVEASIYNEQFF,TGTGCCAGCAGCGTAGAGGCTAGCATATACAATGAGCAGTTCTTC
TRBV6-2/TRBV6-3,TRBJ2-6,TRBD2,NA,CASSSQLAVANVLTF,TGTGCCAGCAGTTCCCAACTAGCGGTGGCCAACGTCCTGACTTTC
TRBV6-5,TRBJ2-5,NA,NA,CACREGGVKTQYF,TGTGCCTGCCGAGAGGGGGGGGTGAAGACCCAGTACTTC
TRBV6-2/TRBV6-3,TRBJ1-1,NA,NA,CASSYSSNRNTEAFF,TGTGCCAGCAGTTACTCGAGTAACAGGAACACTGAAGCTTTCTTT
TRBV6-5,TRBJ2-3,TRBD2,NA,CASMLTSGHTDTQYF,TGTGCCAGCATGTTGACTAGCGGGCACACAGATACGCAGTATTTT
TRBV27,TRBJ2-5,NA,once,CASSHRGGETQYF,TGTGCCAGCAGTCATAGGGGGGGAGAGACCCAGTACTTC
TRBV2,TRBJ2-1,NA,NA,CASSEAAPPRYNEQFF,TGTGCCAGCAGTGAGGCAGCGCCTCCCCGCTACAATGAGCAGTTCTTC
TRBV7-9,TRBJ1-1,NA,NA,CASSPRASLEAFF,TGTGCCAGCAGTCCGAGGGCCAGCCTAGAAGCTTTCTTT
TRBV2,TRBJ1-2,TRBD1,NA,CASTHLDRAYGYTF,TGTGCCAGCACCCACTTAGACAGGGCCTATGGCTACACCTTC
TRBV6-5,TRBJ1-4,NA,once,CASSDSTGRPEKLFF,TGTGCCAGCAGTGACTCAACAGGGCGACCTGAAAAACTGTTTTTT
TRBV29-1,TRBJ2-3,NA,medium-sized,CSAAAGVEVDTQYF,TGCAGCGCTGCCGCAGGGGTTGAAGTAGATACGCAGTATTTT
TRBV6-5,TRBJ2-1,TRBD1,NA,CASSYSTGRGRNEQFF,TGTGCCAGCAGTTACTCGACGGGCAGGGGGAGAAATGAGCAGTTCTTC